Listed here are 20 T cell receptor beta chains from one sample, sequenced in a study of beta chain features in type 1 diabetes. Study-wide points: Moderately but significantly shorter TCRB CDR3s were found in Type 1 diabetes patients in all four CD4+ subsets.

All of the isolated RNA was reverse transcribed, so expressed TCRB transcripts were sequenced. Libraries were prepared by immunoSEQ multiplex PCR; TCRdb keeps only in-frame clonotypes and omits some of them. The table shows about 650,000 clones, with 9.5% to 15% occurring only once. No cognate antigen is known for these TCRs. The sample comprised naive CD4+ T cells from blood. These receptor sequences come from a man aged 30-40 years with type 1 diabetes.

The V gene is TRBV2, the J gene TRBJ2-7; a weak D match, TRBD2 (5 bases). Germline V gives CDR1 SNHLY, CDR2 FYNNEI. V shed 2 bases and J shed 2 bases, with 10 bases lying between them. This CDR3 has 14 amino acids. Here the CDR3 DNA reads TGTGCCAGCAGTGAATTAGAGGGAACCTACGAGCAGTACTTC. It yields the protein CASSELEGTYEQYF.

This clone turned up a few times. V gene TRBV5-1 combines with J gene TRBJ1-2, with 9 nucleotides matching TRBD1. Per germline, CDR1 SGHRS and CDR2 YFSETQ. CDR3 size: 17 residues. Germline trimming cut 4 bases from V and 0 bases from J; bases unmatched to any gene: 10. Here the CDR3 DNA reads TGCGCCAGCAGCGAGGAACAGGGGGCGAGAACTAACTATGGCTACACCTTC. Amino acids: CASSEEQGARTNYGYTF.

This clone turned up a few times. V is TRBV6-6 and J is TRBJ1-5; a possible D gene is TRBD1 (5 bases). Trimming removed 4 bases from V and 4 bases from J, with 11 bases in between. Looked up from germline, CDR1 is MNHNY and CDR2 is SVGAGI (reference sequence). The CDR3 runs to 14 residues. CDR3 DNA sequence: TGTGCCAGCAGTTCTGGGGCAGGAAATCAGCCCCAGCATTTT. This translates into CASSSGAGNQPQHF.

V gene TRBV7-3 combines with J gene TRBJ1-1, with TRBD1 identical over 8 bases. Germline V CDR1 and CDR2: SGHTA, FQGTGA. This CDR3 comprises 16 residues. With 5 bases clipped from V and 3 bases from J, the junction kept 11 bases outside the gene matches. In DNA form, the CDR3 reads TGTGCCAGCAGCAATAATCCTGGACAGGGCGACACTGAAGCTTTCTTT. It codes for CASSNNPGQGDTEAFF.

The chain joins TRBV9 to TRBJ2-2, with a possible D match to TRBD2 (5 bases). V lost 4 bases and J 6 bases, leaving 19 bases between the germline ends. CDR1 SGDLS and CDR2 YYNGEE come from the germline V gene. The CDR3 is 16 amino acids. The DNA of the CDR3 is TGTGCCAGCAGCCTGGACGGGTCAATGAGGGCCGGGGAGCTGTTTTTT. Translated, it gives CASSLDGSMRAGELFF.

The V and J genes are TRBV2 and TRBJ1-2; D is ambiguous. V lost 6 bases and J 9 bases, leaving 17 bases between the germline ends. CDR1 is SNHLY, CDR2 FYNNEI, per germline. The CDR3 consists of 13 residues. CDR3 nucleotides: TGTGCCAGCAGCCCGGACGGCTTCTCTAGCTACACCTTC. Residues: CASSPDGFSSYTF.

This chain uses TRBV7-8 with TRBJ2-2; the D gene is possibly TRBD2 (5 bases). This CDR3 has 18 amino acids. The V gene lost 8 bases and the J gene lost 0 bases, with 22 bases spanning the gap. The V gene's germline CDR1 is SGHVS and CDR2 FQNEAQ. CDR3 DNA: TGTGCCAGCTCAGCGGATCCGGGGTCGCCCCCGAACACCGGGGAGCTGTTTTTT. Translation gives CASSADPGSPPNTGELFF.

This clone was recorded a few times. This chain joins TRBV7-9 and TRBJ2-7, with a possible D match to TRBD1 (6 bases). The CDR3 has 17 residues. V was shortened by 3 bases and J by 3 bases, with 21 bases between the two germline ends. The V gene's germline CDR1 is SEHNR and CDR2 FQNEAQ (reference sequence). The CDR3 coding sequence is TGTGCCAGCAGCTTGGGCCGGGACACGCTGAACGGCTACGAGCAGTACTTC. Protein product: CASSLGRDTLNGYEQYF. Using reference TRBV7-9 and TRBJ2-7 for the parts outside the CDR3, the full variable domain is DTGVSQNPRHKITKRGQNVTFRCDPISEHNRLYWYRQTLGQGPEFLTYFQNEAQLEKSRLLSDRFSAERPKGSFSTLEIQRTEQGDSAMYLCASSLGRDTLNGYEQYFGPGTRLTVT.

This clone was seen a few times. The chain carries TRBV5-4 and TRBJ2-6; 7 bases are shared with TRBD2. CDR1 is SGHNT and CDR2 is YYREEE in the germline V gene (reference sequence). This CDR3 region has 15 residues. V dropped 4 bases and J dropped 3; count of bases not matched to a gene: 4. The DNA for the CDR3 is TGTGCCAGCAGCCAAACGGGAGGTGGGGCCAACGTCCTGACTTTC. Amino acid sequence: CASSQTGGGANVLTF. Variable domain in full (rest from reference TRBV5-4 and TRBJ2-6): ETGVTQSPTHLIKTRGQQVTLRCSSQSGHNTVSWYQQALGQGPQFIFQYYREEENGRGNFPPRFSGLQFPNYSSELNVNALELDDSALYLCASSQTGGGANVLTFGAGSRLTVL.

The chain recombines TRBV7-9 with TRBJ2-5; D call uncertain. The CDR3 length is 15 residues. V lost 4 bases, J lost 5 bases, and 17 bases lay in between. CDR1 and CDR2 (germline): SEHNR, FQNEAQ (reference sequence). CDR3 bases: TGTGCCAGCAGCTCTATCGGCCATCCCGGGGAGACCCAGTACTTC. Amino acids: CASSSIGHPGETQYF.

This clone was observed a single time. In the same sample, other DNA sequences code for this CDR3. The genes are TRBV5-1 and TRBJ2-5; D gene ambiguous. The germline V gene has CDR1 SGHRS and CDR2 YFSETQ. The ends were cut back, 0 bases at V and 4 bases at J, with 4 bases in the middle. The CDR3 runs 12 residues. CDR3 protein: CASSLEGETQYF. The CDR3 bases are TGCGCCAGCAGCTTGGAAGGAGAGACCCAGTACTTC.

The chain is built from TRBV5-1 and TRBJ1-2; 7 bases are shared with TRBD1. Germline lookup yields CDR1 SGHRS and CDR2 YFSETQ. The J segment lost 2 bases and the V segment lost 4 bases, leaving 2 bases of the junction unmatched. The length of the CDR3 is 13 residues. The CDR3 is CASSGQANYGYTF. The CDR3, as DNA: TGCGCCAGCAGCGGACAGGCCAACTATGGCTACACCTTC.

The genes are TRBV30 and TRBJ1-3, with unresolved D. Germline values: CDR1 GTSNPN, CDR2 SVGIG (reference sequence). V was shortened by 0 bases and J by 4 bases, with 16 bases between the two germline ends. CDR3 length: 16 residues. For the CDR3, the DNA is TGTGCCTGGAGTGTACGAGGCCTACTGGCCGGAAACACCATATATTTT. Translated: CAWSVRGLLAGNTIYF. The full variable domain, with the rest looked up from reference TRBV30 and TRBJ1-3, is SQTIHQWPATLVQPVGSPLSLECTVEGTSNPNLYWYRQAAGRGLQLLFYSVGIGQISSEVPQNLSASRPQDRQFILSSKKLLLSDSGFYLCAWSVRGLLAGNTIYFGEGSWLTVV.

In its sample, this clone was seen a few times. The genes are TRBV6-5 and TRBJ1-4; 7 nucleotides line up with TRBD1. From germline, CDR1 is MNHEY and CDR2 SVGAGI. There are 13 residues in the CDR3. V shed 5 bases, J shed 11 bases, and the junction held 8 bases outside the gene matches. This CDR3 is CASSPGTERKLFF. In nucleotides, the CDR3 is TGTGCCAGCAGTCCGGGGACAGAGAGGAAACTGTTTTTT.

This clone was seen a handful of times. V is TRBV28 and J is TRBJ2-7; 9 bases map to TRBD1. The germline CDR1 and CDR2 sequences are MDHEN and SYDVKM. The CDR3 spans 14 residues. The V segment lost 4 bases and the J segment 5 bases; nucleotides outside the gene matches: 6. This CDR3 reads CASSSPGTGNEQYF. The CDR3 coding sequence is TGTGCCAGCAGTTCCCCCGGGACAGGGAACGAGCAGTACTTC.

This clone was counted only a few times. The CDR3 DNA is TGTGCCAGCAGCCTCCTCCTCGGGGCCAACGTCCTGACTTTC. It yields the protein CASSLLLGANVLTF. The chain carries TRBV14 and TRBJ2-6; D is ambiguous. The germline V and J ends were trimmed by 4 bases and 4 bases, with 8 bases remaining between them. The CDR3 length is 14 residues. Germline V gene data show CDR1 as SGHDN and CDR2 as FVKESK.

The chain employs TRBV7-2 and TRBJ1-2, with no clear D. Trimming removed 3 bases at V and 3 bases at J, with 17 bases between. CDR3 size: 16 residues. Germline loops: CDR1 SGHTA, CDR2 FQGNSA. The CDR3 is CASSLTARGRDYGYTF. The CDR3 DNA sequence: TGTGCCAGCAGCTTGACGGCGAGAGGACGGGACTATGGCTACACCTTC.

This clone was seen a few times. The chain has TRBV9 and TRBJ1-2, with 7 bases fitting TRBD1. There are 15 residues in the CDR3. V lost 4 bases and J lost 3; bases outside the gene matches: 9. CDR1 and CDR2 (germline): SGDLS, YYNGEE. The CDR3 DNA follows: TGTGCCAGCAGCCCCAGGAGGACAGGACACTATGGCTACACCTTC. Protein product: CASSPRRTGHYGYTF.

The chain employs TRBV13 and TRBJ2-2, with D possibly being TRBD1 (5 bases). V dropped 5 bases and J dropped 5 bases, with 21 bases sitting between them. Germline V CDR1 and CDR2: PRHDT, FYEKMQ (reference sequence). The CDR3 sequence is 17 residues long. The CDR3 protein is CASSPKHGALWTGELFF. For the CDR3, the DNA is TGTGCCAGCAGCCCTAAGCATGGGGCGTTATGGACCGGGGAGCTGTTTTTT.

This chain joins TRBV7-2 and TRBJ2-7; D is ambiguous. This CDR3 is built from 16 residues. The germline V and J ends were trimmed by 4 bases and 0 bases, with 16 bases remaining between them. From germline, CDR1 is SGHTA and CDR2 FQGNSA. The CDR3 nucleotides are TGTGCCAGCAGCTCCAGACTTTTTGAGAGCTCCTACGAGCAGTACTTC. This translates into CASSSRLFESSYEQYF.